Listed here are 6 T cell receptor beta chains from one sample, sequenced in a study of tumor-infiltrating lymphocytes in localized non-small cell lung cancer. Using immunoSEQ multiplex PCR, the repertoire was profiled, and TCRdb retains in-frame clones only, with some absent. The repertoire includes over 10,000 clones, roughly 74% of them detected once, and over 11% sits in the top ten. Sequencing used uninvolved lung tissue not adjacent to the tumor. Source of these receptors: a human donor with non-small cell lung cancer.

The chain links TRBV19 to TRBJ2-1; D unresolved. The V and J ends lost 4 bases and 8 bases respectively, with 6 bases between them. Germline CDR1 LNHDA, CDR2 SQIVND (reference sequence). The CDR3 runs to 11 residues. CDR3 sequence (DNA): TGTGCCAGTAGTACCCCAGATGAGCAGTTCTTC. It translates to CASSTPDEQFF.

The chain employs TRBV5-1 and TRBJ2-7; 8 bases are a match to TRBD2. The CDR3 is 14 amino acids. The germline V gene has CDR1 SGHRS and CDR2 YFSETQ. After removal of 4 bases from V and 5 bases from J, the junction contained 8 bases not matched to a gene. CDR3 sequence: CASSLAGLGNEQYF. The CDR3 DNA reads TGCGCCAGCAGCCTCGCGGGACTAGGTAACGAGCAGTACTTC.

V and J are TRBV7-2 and TRBJ2-7; 11 positions match TRBD2. With V trimmed by 5 bases and J by 0 bases, 6 bases remained unmatched. Germline V lookup: CDR1 SGHTA, CDR2 FQGNSA. This CDR3 comprises 16 residues. As DNA, the CDR3 is TGTGCCAGCAGCCTCTCCGGGACTAGCGGCTCCTACGAGCAGTACTTC. Residues: CASSLSGTSGSYEQYF.

This clone was seen only once. The chain combines TRBV11-2 with TRBJ2-2; D perhaps matches TRBD1 (5 bases). V lost 3 bases and J 7 bases, leaving 15 bases between the germline ends. The CDR3 length is 15 residues. Germline CDR1 SGHAT, CDR2 FQNNGV. The CDR3 region has the DNA TGTGCCAGCAGCTTTTCGGACAATGTAGGCGGGGAGCTGTTTTTT. Residues: CASSFSDNVGGELFF.

This clone showed up just once. The chain carries TRBV11-3 and TRBJ2-6; no firm D call. CDR3 length: 16 amino acids. V was trimmed by 5 bases and J by 0 bases, leaving 11 bases between them. The V gene's germline CDR1 is SGHNT and CDR2 YENEEA. The DNA for the CDR3 is TGTGCCAGCAGCCAAACTGTCAACTCTGGGGCCAACGTCCTGACTTTC. It translates to CASSQTVNSGANVLTF.

The chain combines TRBV6-1 with TRBJ2-7, with 11 bases fitting TRBD2. Germline trimming cut 5 bases from V and 4 bases from J; bases unmatched to any gene: 4. The CDR3 sequence is 14 residues long. Germline V gene data show CDR1 as MNHNS and CDR2 as SASEGT. CDR3 region: CASSRLAGSYEQYF. The CDR3 nucleotides are TGTGCCAGCAGTCGACTAGCGGGGTCTTACGAGCAGTACTTC.